The 19 T cell receptor beta chains below were found in one sample sequenced in a study of blood T cell repertoires in COVID-19. Assay used: immunoSEQ multiplex PCR; TCRdb lists only in-frame clones, some missing. Of over 120,000 clones listed, about 80% were seen once; the top ten hold roughly 3.6%. What was sequenced was peripheral blood. The receptors derive from a man between 65 and 79 years old who had recovered from COVID-19.

The chain recombines TRBV7-9 with TRBJ2-2; 8 bases agree with TRBD2. This CDR3 is 20 amino acids long. Per the germline V gene, CDR1 is SEHNR and CDR2 is FQNEAQ (reference sequence). V shed 5 bases, J shed 1 base, and the junction held 18 bases outside the gene matches. Here the CDR3 DNA reads TGTGCCAGCAGCAACAGAGGGCAGATTCAACTAGCGGTGAACACCGGGGAGCTGTTTTTT. Its translation is CASSNRGQIQLAVNTGELFF.

A note on this clone: Within the sample, other DNA sequences also encode this same CDR3. The chain employs TRBV18 and TRBJ1-2; no clear D. This CDR3 contains 13 residues. The germline V gene has CDR1 KGHSH and CDR2 LQKENI. Trimming stripped 2 bases from V and 3 bases from J, with 7 bases between. The chain's CDR3 is CASSPSGDYGYTF. The CDR3 DNA follows: TGTGCCAGCTCACCATCGGGAGACTATGGCTACACCTTC. The complete variable domain, with remaining parts taken from reference TRBV18 and TRBJ1-2, reads NAGVMQNPRHLVRRRGQEARLRCSPMKGHSHVYWYRQLPEEGLKFMVYLQKENIIDESGMPKERFSAEFPKEGPSILRIQQVVRGDSAAYFCASSPSGDYGYTFGSGTRLTVV.

The V gene is TRBV4-3, the J gene TRBJ2-5; 7 bases align to TRBD2. V dropped 1 base and J dropped 3; count of bases not matched to a gene: 5. This CDR3 is 15 amino acids long. The V gene's germline CDR1 is LGHNA and CDR2 YSLEER. The CDR3, as DNA: TGCGCCAGCAGCCAAGGACTAGCAATCGAAGAGACCCAGTACTTC. Translation gives CASSQGLAIEETQYF.

The genes are TRBV6-2 or TRBV6-3 and TRBJ2-3; 13 bases agree with TRBD2. Germline CDR1 and CDR2: MNHEY and SVGEGT. V was clipped by 2 bases and J by 4 bases; unmatched bases: 9. This CDR3 region has 18 residues. The CDR3: CASSYPGLAGSLADTQYF. Written as DNA, the CDR3 is TGTGCCAGCAGTTACCCGGGACTAGCGGGATCGCTGGCAGATACGCAGTATTTT.

V gene TRBV10-3 combines with J gene TRBJ2-5; D is undetermined. This CDR3 is built from 15 residues. Trimming removed 0 bases at V and 5 bases at J, with 13 bases between. Germline V gene sequence: CDR1 ENHRY, CDR2 SYGVKD. The CDR3 protein is CAISESSAFGETQYF. The CDR3 DNA reads as TGTGCCATCAGTGAGTCGAGCGCATTCGGGGAGACCCAGTACTTC.

The CDR3 bases are TGTGCCTGGGCTCCGGGACAGGGGGCGCGGGAGCAGTACTTC. Residues: CAWAPGQGAREQYF. This sequence joins TRBV30 and TRBJ2-7; 12 nucleotides align to TRBD1. The ends lost 5 bases at V and 7 bases at J; junction bases unmatched: 9. Per germline, CDR1 GTSNPN and CDR2 SVGIG (reference sequence). The CDR3 spans 14 residues.

This clone has more than one count but fewer than ten. The CDR3, as DNA: TGTGCCAGCAGTTACGTAGAGAACACTGAAGCTTTCTTT. Translated, it gives CASSYVENTEAFF. This chain joins TRBV6-2 or TRBV6-3 and TRBJ1-1; no definite D call. The CDR3 covers 13 residues. The germline V and J ends were trimmed by 2 bases and 1 base, with 5 bases remaining between them. CDR1 is MNHEY, CDR2 SVGEGT, per germline.

V and J are TRBV6-5 and TRBJ1-1; D unresolved. Trimming shortened V by 6 bases and J by 0 bases, and 8 bases separated the two germline ends. The CDR3 covers 13 residues. Germline CDR1 is MNHEY and CDR2 is SVGAGI. The CDR3 is CASRRGLNTEAFF. The CDR3 DNA reads as TGTGCCAGCAGAAGAGGGTTGAACACTGAAGCTTTCTTT.

The J gene is TRBJ2-7, the V gene TRBV27; the D gene is possibly TRBD1 (6 bases). Germline V CDR1 and CDR2: MNHEY, SMNVEV (reference sequence). There are 12 residues in the CDR3. With 6 bases removed from V and 6 bases from J, the gap between germline ends came to 12 bases. The CDR3 DNA follows: TGTGCCAGCAGGACAGGAGTAGGCGAGCAGTACTTC. It yields the protein CASRTGVGEQYF.

This clone was counted a few times. This chain uses TRBV7-2 with TRBJ2-1; maybe TRBD2 (6 bases). V lost 6 bases and J 8 bases, leaving 17 bases between the germline ends. Germline V CDR1 and CDR2: SGHTA, FQGNSA. The CDR3 is 14 amino acids. In nucleotides, the CDR3 is TGTGCCAGCAGTTTGGGGGGTGGTACGGATGAGCAGTTCTTC. This codes for CASSLGGGTDEQFF.

The chain carries TRBV24-1 and TRBJ2-4; D may be TRBD2 (6 bases). Looked up from germline, CDR1 is KGHDR and CDR2 is SFDVKD. The CDR3 is 21 residues long. V gave up 0 bases and J gave up 1 base, with 24 bases separating them. This chain's CDR3 is CATSDLCWGVRVSMAKNIQYF. The DNA for the CDR3 is TGTGCCACCAGTGATTTGTGTTGGGGGGTTCGGGTCTCAATGGCCAAAAACATTCAGTACTTC.

The chain has TRBV27 and TRBJ1-5, with TRBD1 matching over 8 bases. The germline V gene encodes CDR1 MNHEY and CDR2 SMNVEV (reference sequence). This CDR3 region has 16 residues. V was pared by 6 bases and J by 3 bases, with 10 bases of the junction left unmatched. The CDR3 sequence is CASSRVTGVSNQPQHF. CDR3 sequence (DNA): TGTGCCAGCAGCCGCGTGACAGGGGTTTCCAATCAGCCCCAGCATTTT.

This clone was counted a single time. The chain carries TRBV6-5 and TRBJ1-2; TRBD1 aligns across 11 bases. The CDR3 loop spans 14 amino acids. V gave up 8 bases and J gave up 6 bases; unmatched junction bases: 8. CDR1 is MNHEY and CDR2 is SVGAGI in the germline V gene. This CDR3 reads CASHPDRGLNGYTF. In nucleotides, the CDR3 is TGTGCCAGCCACCCGGACAGGGGGCTAAATGGCTACACCTTC.

The chain employs TRBV5-4 and TRBJ2-7; D might be TRBD2 (6 bases). The CDR3 has 15 amino acids. Germline V CDR1 and CDR2: SGHNT, YYREEE (reference sequence). The V gene lost 3 bases and the J gene lost 6 bases, with 19 bases spanning the gap. For the CDR3, the DNA is TGTGCCAGCAGCTGGGAGGACCCTTCGGCATCCGAGCAGTACTTC. It specifies CASSWEDPSASEQYF.

This chain uses TRBV19 with TRBJ1-4; TRBD1 agrees at 8 bases. The V segment lost 6 bases and the J segment 5 bases; nucleotides outside the gene matches: 5. Germline V CDR1 and CDR2: LNHDA, SQIVND (reference sequence). The length of the CDR3 is 14 residues. This CDR3 reads CASSPDRENEKLFF. CDR3 bases: TGTGCCAGTAGCCCGGACAGGGAGAATGAAAAACTGTTTTTT. Full variable domain (missing parts from reference TRBV19 and TRBJ1-4): DGGITQSPKYLFRKEGQNVTLSCEQNLNHDAMYWYRQDPGQGLRLIYYSQIVNDFQKGDIAEGYSVSREKKESFPLTVTSAQKNPTAFYLCASSPDRENEKLFFGSGTQLSVL.

The chain couples TRBV6-6 to TRBJ2-1, with a tentative D call TRBD2 (6 bases). This CDR3 has 15 residues. Germline CDR1 MNHNY, CDR2 SVGAGI (reference sequence). V was shortened by 2 bases and J by 7 bases, with 15 bases between the two germline ends. The CDR3 nucleotides read TGTGCCAGCAGTTACGACGGGAGCAGTGGAAATGAGCAGTTCTTC. Amino acids: CASSYDGSSGNEQFF.

V and J are TRBV7-2 and TRBJ2-2; 9 bases fit TRBD2. Trimming cost V 4 bases and J 0 bases; bases outside gene matches: 6. The CDR3 length is 17 residues. Germline-derived CDR1 and CDR2 are SGHTA and FQGNSA. CDR3 residues: CASSSSTSGANTGELFF. CDR3 coding DNA: TGTGCCAGCAGCTCCTCGACTAGCGGTGCGAACACCGGGGAGCTGTTTTTT.

The chain recombines TRBV9 with TRBJ1-2; 8 bases are shared with TRBD1. The CDR3 contains 15 residues. The germline V gene has CDR1 SGDLS and CDR2 YYNGEE. J was trimmed by 8 bases and V by 3 bases; bases with no gene match: 12. CDR3 amino acids: CASSATGAPLWGYTF. Here the CDR3 DNA reads TGTGCCAGCAGCGCGACAGGGGCGCCCCTGTGGGGCTACACCTTC.

The chain employs TRBV2 and TRBJ2-1, with TRBD2 identical over 7 bases. V trimming: 1 base; J trimming: 5 bases; junction bases outside the gene matches: 8. Germline CDR1 and CDR2: SNHLY and FYNNEI. The CDR3 loop spans 16 amino acids. The chain's CDR3 is CASSEVGPSGHNEQFF. For the CDR3, the DNA is TGTGCCAGCAGTGAAGTCGGGCCTAGCGGCCACAATGAGCAGTTCTTC.